This T cell receptor (beta chain) was captured in a study of CD8 T cells in Susac syndrome. Notes on the study in general: The authors found no clonal expansion in Susac syndrome CD4+ T cell repertoires.

TCR beta sequencing was performed on blood CD8+ and CD4+ T cells. Negative isolation was applied to CD8+ and CD4+ T cells, and FACS enrichment was applied to TEMRA cells. Random hexamers were used to reverse transcribe an amount of about 0.45 to 1 ug RNA. The immunoSEQ assay covered 54 Vbeta and 13 Jbeta segments for CDR3. TCRdb reprocessed the immunoSEQ multiplex PCR reads via MiXCR and lists one record per CDR3 protein. The sample has tens of thousands of distinct CDR3 sequences, under 95% seen once. Comments on this clonotype: The antigen is undetermined.

Germline V gives CDR1 MNHEY, CDR2 SVGAGI. This CDR3 comprises 14 residues. Trimming shortened V by 6 bases and J by 0 bases, and 11 bases separated the two germline ends. This receptor was identified in a human donor with Susac syndrome. Sequenced sample: CD4+ T cells from PBMCs. The rearrangement links TRBV6-5 to TRBJ1-1; D gene unclear. CDR3 nucleotide sequence: TGTGCCAGCAGCCCCCGGACGGTGAACACTGAAGCTTTCTTT. Its translation: CASSPRTVNTEAFF.